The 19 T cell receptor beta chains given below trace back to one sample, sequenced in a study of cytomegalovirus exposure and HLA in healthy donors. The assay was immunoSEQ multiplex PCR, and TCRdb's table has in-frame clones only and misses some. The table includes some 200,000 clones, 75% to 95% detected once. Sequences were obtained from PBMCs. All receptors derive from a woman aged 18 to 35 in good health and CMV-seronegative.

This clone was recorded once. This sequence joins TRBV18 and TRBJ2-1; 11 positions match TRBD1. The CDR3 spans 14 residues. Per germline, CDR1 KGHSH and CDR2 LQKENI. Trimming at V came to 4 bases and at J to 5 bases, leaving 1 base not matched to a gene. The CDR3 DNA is TGTGCCAGCTCACGGGACAGGGGGGACAATGAGCAGTTCTTC. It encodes CASSRDRGDNEQFF.

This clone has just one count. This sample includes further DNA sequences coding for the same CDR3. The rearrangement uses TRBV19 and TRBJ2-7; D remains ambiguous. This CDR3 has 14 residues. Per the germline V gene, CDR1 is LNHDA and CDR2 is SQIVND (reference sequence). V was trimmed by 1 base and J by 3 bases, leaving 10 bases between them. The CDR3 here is CASSIAGSGYEQYF. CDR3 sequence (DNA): TGTGCCAGTAGTATAGCTGGGTCGGGCTACGAGCAGTACTTC. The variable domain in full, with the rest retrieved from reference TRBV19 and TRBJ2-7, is DGGITQSPKYLFRKEGQNVTLSCEQNLNHDAMYWYRQDPGQGLRLIYYSQIVNDFQKGDIAEGYSVSREKKESFPLTVTSAQKNPTAFYLCASSIAGSGYEQYFGPGTRLTVT.

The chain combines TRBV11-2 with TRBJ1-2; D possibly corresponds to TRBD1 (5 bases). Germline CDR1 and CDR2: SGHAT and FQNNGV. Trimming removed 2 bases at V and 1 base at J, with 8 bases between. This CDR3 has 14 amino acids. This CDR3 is CASSLPDSNYGYTF. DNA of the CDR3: TGTGCCAGCAGCTTACCAGACAGTAACTATGGCTACACCTTC.

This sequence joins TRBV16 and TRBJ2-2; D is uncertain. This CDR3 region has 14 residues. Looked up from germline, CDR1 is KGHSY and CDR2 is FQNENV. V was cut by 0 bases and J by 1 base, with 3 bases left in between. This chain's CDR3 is CASSQSGNTGELFF. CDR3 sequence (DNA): TGTGCCAGCAGCCAATCCGGGAACACCGGGGAGCTGTTTTTT.

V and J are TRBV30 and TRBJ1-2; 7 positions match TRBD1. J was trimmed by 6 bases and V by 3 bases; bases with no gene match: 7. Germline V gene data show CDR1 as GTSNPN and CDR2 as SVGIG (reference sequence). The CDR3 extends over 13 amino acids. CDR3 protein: CAWRGDSWDGYTF. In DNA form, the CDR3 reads TGTGCCTGGAGGGGGGACAGTTGGGATGGCTACACCTTC.

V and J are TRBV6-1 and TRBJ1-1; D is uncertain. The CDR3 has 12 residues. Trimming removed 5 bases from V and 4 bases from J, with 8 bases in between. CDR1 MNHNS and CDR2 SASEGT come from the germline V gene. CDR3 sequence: CASSNQITEAFF. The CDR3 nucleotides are TGTGCCAGCAGTAATCAGATCACTGAAGCTTTCTTT.

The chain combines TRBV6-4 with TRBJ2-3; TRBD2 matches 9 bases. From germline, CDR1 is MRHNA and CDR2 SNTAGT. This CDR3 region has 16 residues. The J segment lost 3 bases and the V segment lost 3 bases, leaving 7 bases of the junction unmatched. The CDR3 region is CASSEASGMGTDTQYF. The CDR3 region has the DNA TGTGCCAGCAGTGAGGCTAGCGGGATGGGTACAGATACGCAGTATTTT.

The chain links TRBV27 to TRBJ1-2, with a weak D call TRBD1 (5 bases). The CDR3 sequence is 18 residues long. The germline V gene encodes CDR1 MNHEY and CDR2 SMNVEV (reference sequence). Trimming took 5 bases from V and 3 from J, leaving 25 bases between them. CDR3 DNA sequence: TGTGCCAGCAGTCCTACCTTTCCTATAGACAGTATCGACTATGGCTACACCTTC. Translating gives CASSPTFPIDSIDYGYTF.

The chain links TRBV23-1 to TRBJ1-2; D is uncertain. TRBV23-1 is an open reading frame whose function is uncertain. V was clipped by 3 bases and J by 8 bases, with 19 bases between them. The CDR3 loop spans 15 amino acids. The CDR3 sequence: CASSQAFTGIGGYTF. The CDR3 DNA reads TGCGCCAGCAGTCAGGCCTTTACGGGAATAGGGGGCTACACCTTC.

The CDR3, as DNA: TGTGCCAGCAGCCTCCGGGGGGATGAGGCTGAAGCTTTCTTT. This codes for CASSLRGDEAEAFF. The chain couples TRBV7-8 to TRBJ1-1, with a weak D call TRBD1 (5 bases). CDR1 is SGHVS, CDR2 FQNEAQ, per germline. With 5 bases removed from V and 6 bases from J, the gap between germline ends came to 16 bases. The CDR3 consists of 14 residues.

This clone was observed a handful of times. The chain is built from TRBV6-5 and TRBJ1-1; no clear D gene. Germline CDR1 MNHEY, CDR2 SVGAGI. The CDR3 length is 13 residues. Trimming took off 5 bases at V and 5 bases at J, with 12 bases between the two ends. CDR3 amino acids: CASSKDWETEAFF. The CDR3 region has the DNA TGTGCCAGCAGTAAGGACTGGGAAACTGAAGCTTTCTTT.

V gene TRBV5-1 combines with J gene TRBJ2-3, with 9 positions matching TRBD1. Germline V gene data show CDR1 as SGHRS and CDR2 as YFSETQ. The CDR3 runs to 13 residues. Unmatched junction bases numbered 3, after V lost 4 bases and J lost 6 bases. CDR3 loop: CASSGGTGDTQYF. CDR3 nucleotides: TGCGCCAGCAGCGGGGGGACAGGGGATACGCAGTATTTT.

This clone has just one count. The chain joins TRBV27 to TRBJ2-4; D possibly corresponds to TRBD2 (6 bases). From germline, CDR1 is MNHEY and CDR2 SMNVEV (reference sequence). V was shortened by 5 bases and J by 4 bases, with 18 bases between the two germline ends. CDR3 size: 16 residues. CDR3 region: CASSPDWRVEKNIQYF. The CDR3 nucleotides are TGTGCCAGCAGTCCCGACTGGAGGGTGGAGAAAAACATTCAGTACTTC.

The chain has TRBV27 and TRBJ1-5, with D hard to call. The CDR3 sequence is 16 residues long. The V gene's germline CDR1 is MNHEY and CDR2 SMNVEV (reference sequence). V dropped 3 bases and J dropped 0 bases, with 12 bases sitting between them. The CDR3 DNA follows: TGTGCCAGCAGTTTCTTAGGGAGGAATAGCAATCAGCCCCAGCATTTT. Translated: CASSFLGRNSNQPQHF.

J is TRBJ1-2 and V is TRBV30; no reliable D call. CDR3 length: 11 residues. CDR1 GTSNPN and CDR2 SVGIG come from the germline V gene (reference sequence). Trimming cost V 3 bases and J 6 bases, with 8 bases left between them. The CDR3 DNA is TGTGCCTGGAGGCCCGGGGATGGCTACACCTTC. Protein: CAWRPGDGYTF.

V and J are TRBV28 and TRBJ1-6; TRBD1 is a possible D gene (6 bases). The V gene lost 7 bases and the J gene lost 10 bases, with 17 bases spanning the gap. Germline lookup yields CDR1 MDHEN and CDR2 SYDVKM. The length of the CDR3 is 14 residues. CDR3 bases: TGTGCCAGCACTAGGACAGTCGAAGTATCACCCCTCCACTTT. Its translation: CASTRTVEVSPLHF.

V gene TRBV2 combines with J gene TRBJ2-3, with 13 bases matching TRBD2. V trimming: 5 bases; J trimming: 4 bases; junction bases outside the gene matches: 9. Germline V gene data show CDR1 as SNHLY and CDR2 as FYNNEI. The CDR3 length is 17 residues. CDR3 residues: CASSLIGLAGVADTQYF. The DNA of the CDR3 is TGTGCCAGCAGTCTAATTGGACTAGCGGGAGTCGCAGATACGCAGTATTTT.

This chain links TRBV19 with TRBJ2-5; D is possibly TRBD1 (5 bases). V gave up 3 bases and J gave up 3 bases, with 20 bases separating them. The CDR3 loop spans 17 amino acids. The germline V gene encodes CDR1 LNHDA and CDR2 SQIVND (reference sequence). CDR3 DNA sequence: TGTGCCAGTAGTATTTGGAGCAGGGCTCCGGCTAAAGAGACCCAGTACTTC. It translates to CASSIWSRAPAKETQYF. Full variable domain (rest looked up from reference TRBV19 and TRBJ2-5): DGGITQSPKYLFRKEGQNVTLSCEQNLNHDAMYWYRQDPGQGLRLIYYSQIVNDFQKGDIAEGYSVSREKKESFPLTVTSAQKNPTAFYLCASSIWSRAPAKETQYFGPGTRLLVL.

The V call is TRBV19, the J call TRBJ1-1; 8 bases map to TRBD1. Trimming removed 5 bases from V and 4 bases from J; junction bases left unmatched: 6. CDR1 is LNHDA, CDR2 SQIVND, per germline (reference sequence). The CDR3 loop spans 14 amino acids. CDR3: CASSSDRGRTEAFF. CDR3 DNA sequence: TGTGCCAGTAGTTCTGACAGGGGACGCACTGAAGCTTTCTTT.